This T cell receptor (beta chain) was retrieved from a study of shared clonotypes between healthy human individuals. Whole-study context: Researchers assigned three CD4 naive, three CD4 memory, two CD8 naive and one CD8 memory plate to each donor.

The CDR3 is 14 amino acids. Germline trimming cut 3 bases from V and 8 bases from J; bases unmatched to any gene: 6. The V gene's germline CDR1 is SGDLS and CDR2 YYNGEE. Deep-level running was used for the assay. This table comes from immunoSEQ multiplex PCR, and its TCRdb copy is limited to in-frame clones, with some not included. The sample consists of 2 million to 2.5 million clones, just under 95% of them appearing once. Sequencing used naive CD4+ T cells from PBMCs. Subset indicated: CD45RA+ positively selected. The chain carries TRBV9 and TRBJ2-1, with 9 nucleotides matching TRBD1. The TCR was taken from a man aged 18 to 30 in good health. Some clones in this sample may be carry-over from other donors' samples. CDR3 region: CASSGKDRGDEQFF. In DNA form, the CDR3 reads TGTGCCAGCAGCGGAAAGGACAGGGGCGATGAGCAGTTCTTC. The whole variable domain, filled in from reference TRBV9 and TRBJ2-1, reads DSGVTQTPKHLITATGQRVTLRCSPRSGDLSVYWYQQSLDQGLQFLIQYYNGEERAKGNILERFSAQQFPDLHSELNLSSLELGDSALYFCASSGKDRGDEQFFGPGTRLTVL.